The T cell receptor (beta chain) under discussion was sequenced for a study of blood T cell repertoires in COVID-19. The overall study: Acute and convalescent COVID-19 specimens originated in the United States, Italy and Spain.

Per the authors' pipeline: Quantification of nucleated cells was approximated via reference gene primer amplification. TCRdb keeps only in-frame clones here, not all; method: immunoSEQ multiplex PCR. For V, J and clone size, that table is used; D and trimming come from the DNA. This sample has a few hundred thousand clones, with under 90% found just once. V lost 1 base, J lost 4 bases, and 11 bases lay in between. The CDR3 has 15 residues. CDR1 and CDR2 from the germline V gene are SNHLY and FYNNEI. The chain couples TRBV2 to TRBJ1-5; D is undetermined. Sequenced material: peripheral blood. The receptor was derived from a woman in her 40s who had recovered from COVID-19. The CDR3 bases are TGTGCCAGCAGTGAAGAGGCAGGAGGGAATCAGCCCCAGCATTTT. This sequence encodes CASSEEAGGNQPQHF.